This entry lists 6 T cell receptor beta chains sequenced from one sample in a study of PD-L1 blockade in urothelial cancer. The sample's time point: pretreatment peripheral blood. Generated by immunoSEQ multiplex PCR, the TCRdb table keeps only in-frame clones and is missing some. The sample consists of tens of thousands of clones, 70% to 90% of them appearing once. The sequencing here drew on PBMCs, taken around atezolizumab (anti-PD-L1) treatment. The receptors were sampled from a man aged 60-69 years with urothelial cancer.

V gene TRBV11-1 combines with J gene TRBJ1-2; maybe TRBD1 (6 bases). Trimming removed 1 base from V and 10 bases from J, with 19 bases in between. Germline V gives CDR1 SGHAT, CDR2 FQDESV (reference sequence). CDR3 length equals 15 residues. The CDR3 region has the DNA TGTGCCAGCAGCTTAGACCCCCACCTACAGGGAACCTACACCTTC. It specifies CASSLDPHLQGTYTF. Looking up the rest from reference TRBV11-1 and TRBJ1-2 gives the full variable domain: EAEVAQSPRYKITEKSQAVAFWCDPISGHATLYWYRQILGQGPELLVQFQDESVVDDSQLPKDRFSAERLKGVDSTLKIQPAELGDSAMYLCASSLDPHLQGTYTFGSGTRLTVV.

With respect to this clone: The sample carries other DNA sequences with the same CDR3. This sequence joins TRBV19 and TRBJ1-1; 7 positions agree with TRBD1. This CDR3 region has 13 residues. J gave up 3 bases and V 8 bases, and 6 bases lay outside the gene matches. Germline CDR1 is LNHDA and CDR2 is SQIVND (reference sequence). The CDR3 bases are TGTGCCAGTTCAAGTACAGGGGACACTGAAGCTTTCTTT. This encodes CASSSTGDTEAFF. The variable domain in full, with the rest retrieved from reference TRBV19 and TRBJ1-1, is DGGITQSPKYLFRKEGQNVTLSCEQNLNHDAMYWYRQDPGQGLRLIYYSQIVNDFQKGDIAEGYSVSREKKESFPLTVTSAQKNPTAFYLCASSSTGDTEAFFGQGTRLTVV.

The chain carries TRBV14 and TRBJ2-7; tentative D call: TRBD1 (5 bases). The CDR3 covers 16 residues. Between the trimmed V and J ends, which lost 4 bases and 1 base, there was a span of 17 bases. The germline CDR1 and CDR2 sequences are SGHDN and FVKESK. This CDR3 reads CASSPMPGPPSYEQYF. DNA for the CDR3: TGTGCCAGCAGCCCCATGCCAGGGCCTCCTTCCTACGAGCAGTACTTC.

This clone was recorded once. The rearrangement links TRBV18 to TRBJ2-7; unclear D gene. With 2 bases removed from V and 3 bases from J, the gap between germline ends came to 14 bases. The CDR3 runs 15 residues. The germline gives CDR1 KGHSH, CDR2 LQKENI. As DNA, the CDR3 is TGTGCCAGCTCACCAGTAGGCAGTCTAGACTACGAGCAGTACTTC. This sequence encodes CASSPVGSLDYEQYF.

This chain links TRBV7-2 with TRBJ1-2, with 11 bases aligning to TRBD1. This CDR3 contains 14 residues. Germline V gene data show CDR1 as SGHTA and CDR2 as FQGNSA. Germline trimming cut 2 bases from V and 7 bases from J; bases unmatched to any gene: 3. CDR3 sequence: CASSLRDRGSGYTF. CDR3 bases: TGTGCCAGCAGCTTAAGGGACAGGGGGTCTGGCTACACCTTC.

V gene TRBV10-1 combines with J gene TRBJ2-3, with D possibly TRBD2 on 5 matching bases. With 3 bases removed from V and 10 bases from J, the gap between germline ends came to 14 bases. Germline CDR1 and CDR2: WNHNN and SYGVQD (reference sequence). This CDR3 comprises 13 residues. The CDR3 region has the DNA TGCGCCAGCAGTGAAACGGGATTTAAAGCGCAGTATTTT. It translates to CASSETGFKAQYF.